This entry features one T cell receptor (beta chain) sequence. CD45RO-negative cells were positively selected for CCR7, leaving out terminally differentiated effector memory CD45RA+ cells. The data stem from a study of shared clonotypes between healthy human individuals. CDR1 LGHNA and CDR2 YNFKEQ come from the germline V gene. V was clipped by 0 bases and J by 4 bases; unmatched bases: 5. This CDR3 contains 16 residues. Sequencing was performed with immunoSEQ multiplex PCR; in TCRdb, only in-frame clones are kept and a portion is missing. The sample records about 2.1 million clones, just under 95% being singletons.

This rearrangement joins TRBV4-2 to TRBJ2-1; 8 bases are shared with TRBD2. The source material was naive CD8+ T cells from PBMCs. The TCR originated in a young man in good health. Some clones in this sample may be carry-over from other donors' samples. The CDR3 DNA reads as TGTGCCAGCAGCCAAGATGGCAGCGGGAGATACAATGAGCAGTTCTTC. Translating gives CASSQDGSGRYNEQFF.